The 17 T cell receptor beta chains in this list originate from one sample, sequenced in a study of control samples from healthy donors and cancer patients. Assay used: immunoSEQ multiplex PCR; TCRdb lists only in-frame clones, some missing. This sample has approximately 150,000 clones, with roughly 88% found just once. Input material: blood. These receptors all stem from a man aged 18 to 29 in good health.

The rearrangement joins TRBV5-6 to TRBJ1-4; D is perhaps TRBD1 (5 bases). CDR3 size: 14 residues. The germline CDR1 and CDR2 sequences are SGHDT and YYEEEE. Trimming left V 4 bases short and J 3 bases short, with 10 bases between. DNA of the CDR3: TGTGCCAGCAGCCTGGGGCCATCTAATGAAAAACTGTTTTTT. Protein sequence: CASSLGPSNEKLFF.

The CDR3 nucleotides are TGCGCCAGCAGCCGAGAAGCGGGACAGGGGTCACTTCAGTACTTC. This gives the protein CASSREAGQGSLQYF. This chain links TRBV4-1 with TRBJ2-4; 10 bases are a match to TRBD1. CDR3 length equals 15 residues. V trimming: 4 bases; J trimming: 11 bases; junction bases outside the gene matches: 11. Germline CDR1 MGHRA, CDR2 YSYEKL.

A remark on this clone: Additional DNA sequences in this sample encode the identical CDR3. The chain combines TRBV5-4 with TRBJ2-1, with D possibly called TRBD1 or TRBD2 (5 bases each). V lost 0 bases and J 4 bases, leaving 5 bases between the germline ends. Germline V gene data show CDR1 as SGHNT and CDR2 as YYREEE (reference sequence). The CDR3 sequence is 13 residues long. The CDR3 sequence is CASSLGGYNEQFF. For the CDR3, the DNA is TGTGCCAGCAGCTTGGGGGGGTACAATGAGCAGTTCTTC.

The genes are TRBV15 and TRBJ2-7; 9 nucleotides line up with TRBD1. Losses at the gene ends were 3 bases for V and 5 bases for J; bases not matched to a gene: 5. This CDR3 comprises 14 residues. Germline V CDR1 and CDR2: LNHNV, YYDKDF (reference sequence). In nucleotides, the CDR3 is TGTGCCACCAGCAGTTCCGGGACAGGGAACGAGCAGTACTTC. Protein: CATSSSGTGNEQYF.

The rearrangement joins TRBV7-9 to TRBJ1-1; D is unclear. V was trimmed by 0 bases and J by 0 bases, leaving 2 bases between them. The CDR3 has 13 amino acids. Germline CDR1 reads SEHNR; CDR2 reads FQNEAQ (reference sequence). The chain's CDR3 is CASSLALNTEAFF. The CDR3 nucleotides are TGTGCCAGCAGCTTAGCTCTGAACACTGAAGCTTTCTTT. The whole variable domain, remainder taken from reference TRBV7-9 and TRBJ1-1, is DTGVSQNPRHKITKRGQNVTFRCDPISEHNRLYWYRQTLGQGPEFLTYFQNEAQLEKSRLLSDRFSAERPKGSFSTLEIQRTEQGDSAMYLCASSLALNTEAFFGQGTRLTVV.

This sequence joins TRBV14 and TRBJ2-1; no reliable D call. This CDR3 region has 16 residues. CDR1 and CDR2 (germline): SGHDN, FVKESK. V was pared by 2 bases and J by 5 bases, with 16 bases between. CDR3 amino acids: CASSQILAPYHNEQFF. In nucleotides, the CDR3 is TGTGCCAGCAGCCAAATATTGGCCCCCTACCACAATGAGCAGTTCTTC.

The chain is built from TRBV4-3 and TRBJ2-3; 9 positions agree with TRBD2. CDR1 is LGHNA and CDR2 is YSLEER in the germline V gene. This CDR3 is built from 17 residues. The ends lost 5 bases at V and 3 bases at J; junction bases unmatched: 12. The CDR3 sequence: CASSWGAMGLATDTQYF. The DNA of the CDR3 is TGCGCCAGCAGCTGGGGGGCGATGGGACTAGCAACAGATACGCAGTATTTT.

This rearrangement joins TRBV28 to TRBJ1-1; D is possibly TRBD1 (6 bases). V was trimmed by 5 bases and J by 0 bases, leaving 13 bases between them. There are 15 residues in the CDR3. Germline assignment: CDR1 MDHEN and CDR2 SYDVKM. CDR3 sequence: CASSPPDSMNTEAFF. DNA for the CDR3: TGTGCCAGCAGTCCTCCGGACAGTATGAACACTGAAGCTTTCTTT.

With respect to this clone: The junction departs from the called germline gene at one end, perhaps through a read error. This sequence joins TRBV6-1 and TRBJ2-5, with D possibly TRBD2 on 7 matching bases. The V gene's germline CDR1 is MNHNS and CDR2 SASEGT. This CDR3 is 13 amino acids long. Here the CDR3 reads CATSEGGGRTQYF. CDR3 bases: TGTGCCACCAGTGAGGGGGGGGGCAGGACCCAGTACTTC.

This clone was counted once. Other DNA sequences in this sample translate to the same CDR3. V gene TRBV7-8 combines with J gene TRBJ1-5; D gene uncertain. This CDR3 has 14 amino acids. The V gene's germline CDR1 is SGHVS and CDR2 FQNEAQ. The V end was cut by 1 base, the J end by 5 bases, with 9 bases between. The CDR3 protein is CASSLGAADQPQHF. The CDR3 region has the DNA TGTGCCAGCAGCTTAGGGGCAGCCGATCAGCCCCAGCATTTT.

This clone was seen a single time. The CDR3 coding sequence is TGTGCCAGTAGTATGGGACGCCGGTGGGACTATGGCTACACCTTC. Protein sequence: CASSMGRRWDYGYTF. The V and J genes are TRBV19 and TRBJ1-2; TRBD1 is a possible D gene (5 bases). CDR3 length equals 15 residues. Trimming removed 3 bases at V and 3 bases at J, with 14 bases between. The germline CDR1 and CDR2 sequences are LNHDA and SQIVND (reference sequence).

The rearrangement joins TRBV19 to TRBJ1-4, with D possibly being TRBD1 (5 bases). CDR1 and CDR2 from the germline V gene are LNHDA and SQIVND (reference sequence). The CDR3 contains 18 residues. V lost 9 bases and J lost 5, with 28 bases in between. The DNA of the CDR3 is TGTGCCAGATCAAGCGGGGGGACGTCGGAAGACGGGAATGAAAAACTGTTTTTT. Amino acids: CARSSGGTSEDGNEKLFF.

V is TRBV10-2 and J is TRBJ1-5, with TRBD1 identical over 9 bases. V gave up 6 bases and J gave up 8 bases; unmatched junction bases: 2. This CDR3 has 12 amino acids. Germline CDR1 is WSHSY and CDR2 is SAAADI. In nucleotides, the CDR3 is TGCGCCAGCAGCCGGGACAGGGAGCCCCAGCATTTT. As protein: CASSRDREPQHF.

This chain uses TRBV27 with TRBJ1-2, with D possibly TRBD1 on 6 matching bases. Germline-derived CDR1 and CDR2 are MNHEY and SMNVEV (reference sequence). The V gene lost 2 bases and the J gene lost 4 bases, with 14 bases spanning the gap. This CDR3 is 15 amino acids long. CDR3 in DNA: TGTGCCAGCAGTTTACGAGCCGGGGGCATCTATGGCTACACCTTC. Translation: CASSLRAGGIYGYTF.

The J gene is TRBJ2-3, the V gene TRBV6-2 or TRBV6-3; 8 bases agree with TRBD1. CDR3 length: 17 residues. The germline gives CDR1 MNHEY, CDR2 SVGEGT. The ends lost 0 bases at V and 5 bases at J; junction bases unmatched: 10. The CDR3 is CASSYSRDRNLQDTQYF. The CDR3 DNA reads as TGTGCCAGCAGTTACTCGAGGGACAGGAATTTGCAAGATACGCAGTATTTT.

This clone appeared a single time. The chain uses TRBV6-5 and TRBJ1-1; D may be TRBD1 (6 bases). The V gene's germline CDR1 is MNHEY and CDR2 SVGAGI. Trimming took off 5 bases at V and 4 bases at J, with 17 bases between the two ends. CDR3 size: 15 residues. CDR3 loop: CASSLTGTPSTEAFF. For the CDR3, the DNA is TGTGCCAGCAGTCTAACCGGGACACCGAGCACTGAAGCTTTCTTT.

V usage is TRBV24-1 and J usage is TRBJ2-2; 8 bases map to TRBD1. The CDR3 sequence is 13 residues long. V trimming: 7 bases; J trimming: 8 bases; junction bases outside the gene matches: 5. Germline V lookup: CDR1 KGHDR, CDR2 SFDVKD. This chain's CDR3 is CATRQDREGELFF. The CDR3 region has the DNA TGTGCCACCAGGCAGGACAGGGAGGGGGAGCTGTTTTTT.